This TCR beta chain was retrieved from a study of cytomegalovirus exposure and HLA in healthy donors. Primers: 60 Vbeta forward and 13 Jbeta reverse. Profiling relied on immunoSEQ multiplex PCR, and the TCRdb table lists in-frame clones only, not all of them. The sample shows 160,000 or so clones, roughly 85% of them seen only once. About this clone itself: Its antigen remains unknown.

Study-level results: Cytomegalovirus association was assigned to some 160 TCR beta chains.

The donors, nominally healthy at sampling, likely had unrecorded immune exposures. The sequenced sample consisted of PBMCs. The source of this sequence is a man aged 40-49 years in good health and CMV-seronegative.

DNA of the CDR3: TGTGCCAGCAGCCCATTCGGAGCGGGAGTATACAATGAGCAGTTCTTC. Its protein product is CASSPFGAGVYNEQFF. J is TRBJ2-1 and V is TRBV7-9; 8 bases are a match to TRBD2. V shed 5 bases and J 4 bases; nucleotides not matched to a gene: 10. Germline values: CDR1 SEHNR, CDR2 FQNEAQ (reference sequence). This CDR3 spans 16 amino acids.